The sequence of this TCR beta chain was determined in a study of T cells and copy number aberrations in small-cell lung cancer (dated by TCRdb to about 2021). A note on the overall study: Whole-exome sequencing of the same tumor regions was paired with TCR repertoire sequencing so that T cell metrics could be related to mutations and copy number aberrations. Tumor TCR data existed for about 17 patients, and under 15 patients had TCR data from both tumor tissue and normal tissue.

With regard to this clone: Its antigen is still unknown. Base qualities are missing; no much larger clone stands one base away.

Using multiplexed V- and J-gene primers, the immunoSEQ hsTCRB Kit amplified TCR-beta CDR3 regions from genomic DNA. Unique DNA barcodes were added in a second PCR, and the samples were pooled together with a negative control and a positive control. Sequencing of the pooled TCR-beta libraries was performed on an Illumina MiSeq using a 150-cycle paired-end protocol. As for how the authors treated the data: Raw sequencing data were processed by Adaptive Biotechnologies into a report containing normalized, annotated TCR-beta repertoires. T-cell density was calculated by normalizing TCR-beta templates to usable DNA, with usable DNA estimated through amplification of housekeeping genes. Richness was the count of unique rearrangements, and clonality was defined as 1 minus Pielou's evenness. This is the immuneACCESS table as TCRdb keeps it, with only in-frame sequences that have V and J called. A part of the clones is gone; compared with another copy, unresolved V genes explain less than half, and the rest is unexplained. That table is the source of V, J and clone size, and D and trimming were worked out from the DNA. Here the sample has under 8,000 clones; roughly 80% occur a single time. The ten largest clones take up 4.6% of the sample.

Patients with limited-stage small-cell lung cancer who underwent surgical resection in Hangzhou, China, between the late 2000s and the early 2020s were included as donors. All donors were treated with upfront surgery without preoperative chemotherapy or radiotherapy, and immunotherapy was not given to any donor before or after surgery. All 20 or so patients in the sequenced cohort were identified as smokers or heavy second-hand smokers. Adjacent normal lung was collected at least 2 cm from the tumor margin and was morphologically confirmed by two pathologists to be free of malignant cells. To characterize heterogeneity of the T cell repertoire, the study applied multi-region TCR-beta sequencing to resected limited-stage small-cell lung cancers and to tumor-adjacent lung tissue. The AllPrep DNA/RNA FFPE Kit (Qiagen) was used to extract genomic DNA from FFPE tissue. The germline V gene specifies SGDLS as CDR1 and YYNGEE as CDR2. V drops 2 bases and J drops 2 bases, leaving 11 bases in between. Including the terminal cysteine and phenylalanine, the CDR3 comprises 15 residues. Of the read, only the CDR3 DNA is kept; its 45 bases are in frame from base 1.

Summary of the overall study and its limitations: The study was limited by a small sample size because surgical resection is uncommon in small-cell lung cancer, and the findings require validation. Tumors had lower T-cell density, richness and clonality than adjacent lung tissue, though the difference in density was not significant. Every specimen was formalin-fixed paraffin-embedded tissue, a material known to introduce sequencing artifacts.

The chain links TRBV9 with TRBJ1-3; the D gene assignment is ambiguous. This receptor was taken from a woman aged 45-65 years with small cell lung cancer. Sequencing was done on a sample of normal tissue next to the tumor. The nucleotide sequence reads as follows: TGTGCCAGCAGCGTGGACGGGAGGACTGGAAACACCATATATTTT. Translated, it gives CASSVDGRTGNTIYF.